This T cell receptor (beta chain) comes out of a study of regulatory T cells in long-lasting Graves disease. Time point meaning: newly diagnosed GD, antithyroid drugs for less than 3 months. Following extraction of RNA from PBMCs, that RNA was used to make the TCR library. With iRepertoire HTBI primers and Arm-PCR of CDR3 regions, TCR beta libraries were built. A single record per CDR3 protein comes from TCRdb applying MiXCR to the multiplex PCR reads. This table has 560,000 or so distinct CDR3 sequences, more than 15% appearing once. The V gene end was trimmed by 4 bases and the J gene end by 4 bases; junction bases not matched to a gene: 6. Germline CDR1 SQVTM, CDR2 ANQGSEA. This CDR3 contains 14 residues. This sample was shared with a second study, whose subject was T cells in Graves' hyperthyroidism and ophthalmopathy. This second report adds: Most thyroid clonotypes expanded above 0.001 were also detected in blood.

The specimen was peripheral blood mononuclear cells (PBMCs), collected at new diagnosis, from a patient treated with antithyroid drugs. This chain joins TRBV29-1 and TRBJ2-7, with 11 bases identical to TRBD2. The sequence was obtained from a man aged 18-30 years with Graves disease. The CDR3 bases are TGCAGCGTTGTCCCGGGACTAGCGGTATACGAGCAGTACTTC. Amino acid sequence: CSVVPGLAVYEQYF.